This TCR beta chain was found in a study of molecular identifiers for immune sequencing clone quantification. TCRdb analysed the PCR reads with MiXCR anew, one entry per CDR3 protein. This table holds about 86,000 distinct CDR3 sequences, 25% found once. The sample holds a few counts of this clonotype. The TCR originated in a human donor in good health. Some libraries in this study had Jurkat cell RNA spiked in. Input material: naive CD8+ T cells from blood, with Jurkat cell RNA spiked in. This sample's subset: FACS-sorted CD8+CD4-CCR7+CD45RA+ naive T cells.

In DNA, the CDR3 is TGTGCCAGCGGCGGGGGGGAGACTGAGACTGAAGCTTTCTTT. As protein: CASGGGETETEAFF. The chain joins TRBV28 to TRBJ1-1; TRBD1 is a possible D gene (5 bases). The V end was cut by 8 bases, the J end by 5 bases, with 18 bases between. The V gene's germline CDR1 is MDHEN and CDR2 SYDVKM. The CDR3 totals 14 residues.